This T cell receptor (beta chain) was identified in a study of CD8+ T cells in alopecia areata. Turning to the study itself: Female C3H/HeJ mice aged about 7-11 weeks received skin from spontaneously alopecic C3H/HeJ graft donors aged 6-12 months.

V lost 6 bases, J lost 3 bases, and 8 bases lay in between. CDR3 length: 12 amino acids. The germline CDR1 and CDR2 sequences are NSHNY and SYGAGN. Sorting used CD4, CD8alpha, NKG2D, NKG2ACE and other markers on pooled cutaneous lymph node cells. Whole-study results and caveats: Lesional scalp, especially alopecia totalis/universalis, showed higher clonality than normal scalp. Resident alphabeta T-cell populations of normal skin are likewise subject to sequencing in scalp samples. TCR sharing across patients was less clear than in mice, possibly HLA-related.

cDNA serving as the sequencing template came from extracted, reverse transcribed RNA. TCRdb keeps only in-frame clones here, not all; method: immunoSEQ multiplex PCR. Listed for the sample are around 290,000 clones, none seen a single time. Remarks on this clone: Its specificity is unknown. The gene names here belong to mouse. Read sequence stops 4 residues before the CDR3 end, and the germline J gene provides the missing end.

Sequenced: CD4+ T cells sorted from a lymph node. The receptor was isolated from a C3H/HeJ mouse with alopecia areata. For the strain, the MHC haplotype given is H2-k. The V gene is TRBV13-1, the J gene TRBJ2-3; maybe TRBD2 (6 bases). The CDR3 region is CASTLGAETLYF. Partial CDR3 DNA: TGTGCCAGCACCCTGGGGGCAGAA.